Listed below are T cell receptor beta chains from one sample, sequenced in a study of cytomegalovirus exposure and HLA in healthy donors. Sequencing used immunoSEQ multiplex PCR; TCRdb keeps in-frame clones, though not all of them. The table lists tens of thousands of clones, roughly 79% of them singletons. The sequenced sample was PBMCs. These receptors came from a female donor in good health and CMV-seronegative. CDR3s include the opening cysteine and the closing phenylalanine or tryptophan. Each record gives: D gene, CDR3 length, clone size, J gene, V gene, CDR3 protein, CDR3 DNA. D genes are given only for firm matches. A clone size is listed for some rows: how often the clone was seen (once, few, many), or a class if it is expanded.

- 11 - TRBJ2-7 TRBV25-1 CASSDPHEQYF TGTGCCAGCAGTGACCCCCACGAGCAGTACTTC
- 16 - TRBJ2-7 TRBV28 CASSFLGARRRDEQYF TGTGCCAGCAGTTTTCTTGGGGCTAGAAGAAGAGACGAGCAGTACTTC
TRBD1 16 - TRBJ2-7 TRBV28 CASIGGDRGFSYEQYF TGTGCCAGCATCGGCGGGGACAGGGGATTTTCCTACGAGCAGTACTTC
TRBD2 14 - TRBJ2-1 TRBV29-1 CSAVQRGGFNEQFF TGCAGCGCTGTTCAGCGGGGGGGGTTCAATGAGCAGTTCTTC
- 12 - TRBJ1-1 TRBV10-3 CASQRGNGEAFF TGTGCCTCTCAAAGGGGGAATGGTGAAGCTTTCTTT
TRBD1 13 - TRBJ1-1 TRBV10-3 CAIKGQENTEAFF TGTGCCATCAAGGGACAGGAGAACACTGAAGCTTTCTTT
TRBD2 17 - TRBJ2-4 TRBV5-6 CASSLLGEGLAKNIQYF TGTGCCAGCAGCTTGTTAGGGGAGGGCTTAGCCAAAAACATTCAGTACTTC
TRBD2 12 once TRBJ2-3 TRBV5-4 CASSREVDTQYF TGTGCCAGCAGCCGGGAGGTAGATACGCAGTATTTT
TRBD2 19 - TRBJ2-2 TRBV5-1 CASSWPASGGARSTGELFF TGCGCCAGCAGCTGGCCTGCAAGCGGGGGGGCCCGGAGCACCGGGGAGCTGTTTTTT
TRBD1 13 - TRBJ1-2 TRBV28 CASSLQGALGYTF TGTGCCAGCAGCCTACAGGGGGCGCTTGGCTACACCTTC
TRBD1 16 once TRBJ2-3 TRBV5-1 CASSLAGQGATDTQYF TGCGCCAGCAGCTTGGCTGGACAGGGGGCTACGGATACGCAGTATTTT
TRBD1 16 - TRBJ2-3 TRBV6-5 CASSYSRQGTMDTQYF TGTGCCAGCAGTTACTCGAGACAGGGAACCATGGATACGCAGTATTTT
TRBD2 16 - TRBJ2-7 TRBV7-2 CASSLGGGRLTYEQYF TGTGCCAGCAGCTTAGGGGGCGGGAGGCTAACCTACGAGCAGTACTTC
- 12 once TRBJ2-3 TRBV7-9 CASSQSTDTQYF TGTGCCAGCAGCCAGAGCACAGATACGCAGTATTTT
- 15 few TRBJ2-5 TRBV4-2 CASSRRLDGKETQYF TGTGCCAGCAGCCGGCGACTTGACGGGAAAGAGACCCAGTACTTC
- 13 - TRBJ1-1 TRBV19 CASSLQGNTEAFF TGTGCCAGTAGCCTACAGGGTAACACTGAAGCTTTCTTT
- 14 few TRBJ1-2 TRBV9 CASSDLGANYGYTF TGTGCCAGCAGCGACTTAGGAGCTAACTATGGCTACACCTTC
- 16 - TRBJ2-1 TRBV6-5 CASSYDPGNTYNEQFF TGTGCCAGCAGTTACGACCCGGGAAACACCTACAATGAGCAGTTCTTC
- 13 few TRBJ2-7 TRBV6-5 CASSYDSTYEQYF TGTGCCAGCAGTTATGACAGTACCTACGAGCAGTACTTC
- 17 - TRBJ1-6 TRBV6-1 CASSEFPGHGNGRPLHF TGTGCCAGCAGTGAATTTCCGGGACACGGAAATGGAAGACCCCTCCACTTT
- 15 - TRBJ1-2 TRBV7-2 CASSLQASANYGYTF TGTGCCAGCAGCTTACAGGCCTCCGCTAACTATGGCTACACCTTC
- 16 - TRBJ1-1 TRBV16 CASSQRPDRMNTEAFF TGTGCCAGCAGCCAACGCCCAGACAGAATGAACACTGAAGCTTTCTTT
- 15 few TRBJ1-3 TRBV10-3 CAISEAGSSGNTIYF TGTGCCATCAGTGAGGCAGGCTCCTCTGGAAACACCATATATTTT
- 12 few TRBJ1-2 TRBV10-3 CAARAGSYGYTF TGTGCCGCCAGAGCAGGATCCTATGGCTACACCTTC
- 13 - TRBJ2-1 TRBV7-9 CASSLGRVNEQFF TGTGCCAGCAGCTTAGGCCGGGTTAATGAGCAGTTCTTC
- 17 - TRBJ1-1 TRBV7-2 CASSLAGAPGQNTEAFF TGTGCCAGCAGCTTAGCAGGGGCCCCGGGACAGAACACTGAAGCTTTCTTT
- 13 - TRBJ1-2 TRBV19 CATTGLSNYGYTF TGTGCCACTACAGGGCTCTCTAACTATGGCTACACCTTC
- 16 - TRBJ2-1 TRBV13 CASSLAAGFRGNEQFF TGTGCCAGCAGCTTAGCAGCGGGGTTCAGGGGAAATGAGCAGTTCTTC